Here is one TCR beta chain with its context. Its antigen has not been determined. Within one base of it there is no much larger clone, and no base qualities were kept. Healthy HIV-negative adults with no recently reported acute infections or vaccinations were included as donors. Every donor was a Caucasian adult residing in Nashville, Tennessee, USA. Magnetic negative selection was used to enrich CD4+ T cells, after which naive cells were positively selected on CD45RA and the negative fraction became the memory subset. Blood was obtained by leukapheresis, after which PBMCs were separated by Ficoll-Histopaque density gradient centrifugation and cryopreserved in liquid nitrogen vapor phase. Purity and quantity of every magnetically sorted T cell population were checked by analytical flow cytometry. Genomic DNA was isolated from every sorted fraction and measured by UV absorbance on a Nanodrop 2000c.

The record originates from a study of shared clonotypes between healthy human individuals (dated by TCRdb to 2018 to 2021). For the study in its entirety: A few men and a couple of women, aged 18 to 49 years, made up the cohort. For each donor, CD4 naive and CD4 memory were each given three plates, CD8 naive was given two plates, and CD8 memory was given one plate. Blood TCR repertoires of roughly five healthy adults were deeply sequenced to estimate repertoire size and the extent of clonotype sharing between individuals. To increase sequencing depth and limit assay-specific biases, TCR repertoire library preparation and sequencing were carried out by different laboratories using diverse techniques. Per donor, leukapheresis produced somewhere between about 0.85 and 10 billion PBMCs. Summary of the overall study and its limitations: Compared with non-shared clonotypes, the clonotypes found in all four sorted-subset donors had higher generation probabilities. Even with the large sequencing depth, rarefaction of the sorted-subset datasets indicated that sequencing was incomplete. Only blood was sampled, and tissue TCR repertoires likely differ from those in blood. The small number of donors limited the genetic and exposure-history diversity represented. Based on pairwise subsampling, the degree of clonotype sharing among donors was expected to be affected by sequencing depth. Estimated clonotype richness was generally larger for naive than for memory subsets. Sharing across several donors was observed for around 4.8% of naive CD4, over 3% of naive CD8, over 2% of memory CD4, and about 0.4% of memory CD8 clonotypes.

Using the deep immunoSEQ assay, TCR CDR3 regions were amplified from genomic DNA by multiplex PCR. Genomic DNA extracted from each cell subset was distributed evenly over all wells of several immunoSEQ 96-well plates, and each plate served as one replicate. Each replicate PCR for sorted subsets received 200 ng genomic DNA, equal to about 30,000 T cell genomes. The purified libraries were quantified using a Qubit 3.0 fluorometer, sized with a Bioanalyzer 2100, and then quantified again using the KAPA Library Quantification kit. A separate single-read 150-cycle Illumina NextSeq 550 flow cell was used to sequence each immunoSEQ 96-well plate. In the source study's methods: Because only junctional sequences without quality scores were contained in the immunoSEQ output, filtering matching that applied to full-length reads could not be performed. Sequences were annotated with PyIR, a Python wrapper for IgBLAST v1.9, and V/J genes and CDR3 were assigned using IMGT germline references. Any read was removed if the V/J assignment was weak (E-value above 1e-6), the CDR3 was missing, or the read contained stop codons, out-of-frame junctions, or ambiguous translated residues. V3J clonotypes were defined as sequences sharing the same inferred V gene, J gene, and CDR3 amino acid sequence. Percentage overlap between repertoires was calculated by dividing the number of shared unique clonotypes by the size of the smaller repertoire. RTK rarefaction, the Chao1 estimator, and Recon v2.1 estimates of unobserved clonotypes were used to assess repertoire richness. For all TCRbeta clonotypes obtained by the gDNA method from four donors, generation probabilities were computed with OLGA. TCRdb mirrors the immuneACCESS table, restricted to in-frame sequences. Some clones are absent from its copies; in checked studies, under half trace to an unresolved V gene, and the reason for the others is unknown. V and J calls and clone size are as listed in that table; D and trimming were resolved from the DNA. Across this sample there are some 2,000,000 clones, with 85% to 95% seen only once. The ten largest clones add up to about 0.13% of the sample.

Sequences were obtained from naive CD4+ T cells sorted from blood. The cell subset or site label, as the study defines it: CD45RA+ positively selected. This TCR was sampled from a man younger than 35 in good health.

The CDR3 here reads CASSVDSWGGEQYF. The nucleotide sequence is TGTGCCAGCAGCGTAGATAGTTGGGGGGGAGAGCAGTACTTC. The chain employs TRBV9 and TRBJ2-7, with TRBD2 identical over 7 junction bases. The CDR3 contains 14 residues, cysteine and phenylalanine counted. Of the read, only the CDR3 DNA is kept; its 42 bases are in frame from base 1. The germline V gene encodes CDR1 SGDLS and CDR2 YYNGEE. The germline V and J ends show losses of 0 bases and 7 bases respectively, and no gene match explains 7 bases of the junction.